Below, 21 T cell receptor beta chains from the same sample are listed, as sequenced in a study of blood T cell repertoires in COVID-19. Sequencing used immunoSEQ multiplex PCR; TCRdb keeps in-frame clones, though not all of them. The sample shows some 74,000 clones, 75% to 90% of them seen only once. The source material was peripheral blood. These receptors were taken from a woman at least 80 years old with acute or convalescent COVID-19.

CDR3 protein: CASSPGLAGGSIIPTDTQYF. The CDR3 coding sequence is TGTGCCAGCAGCCCAGGACTAGCGGGGGGGTCGATAATCCCCACAGATACGCAGTATTTT. The V and J genes are TRBV7-6 and TRBJ2-3, with TRBD2 matching over 15 bases. Germline lookup yields CDR1 SGHVS and CDR2 FNYEAQ. The CDR3 length is 20 residues. Trimming cost V 5 bases and J 2 bases; bases outside gene matches: 14. Full variable domain (outside the CDR3, taken from reference TRBV7-6 and TRBJ2-3): GAGVSQSPRYKVTKRGQDVALRCDPISGHVSLYWYRQALGQGPEFLTYFNYEAQQDKSGLPNDRFSAERPEGSISTLTIQRTEQRDSAMYRCASSPGLAGGSIIPTDTQYFGPGTRLTVL.

Concerning this clone itself: The same CDR3 arises from other DNA sequences in this sample as well. The chain has TRBV3-1 (or the pseudogene TRBV3-2) and TRBJ2-5; D remains unclear. This CDR3 has 12 residues. V was cut by 3 bases and J by 2 bases, with 4 bases left in between. Germline V gives CDR1 LGHDT, CDR2 YNNKEL (reference sequence). DNA for the CDR3: TGTGCCAGCAGCCACTTGCAAGAGACCCAGTACTTC. This sequence encodes CASSHLQETQYF.

The rearrangement uses TRBV10-3 and TRBJ2-3, with 7 bases that match TRBD1. Germline CDR1 is ENHRY and CDR2 is SYGVKD. The CDR3 is 14 amino acids. Germline trimming cut 5 bases from V and 6 bases from J; bases unmatched to any gene: 8. The CDR3 reads CAISTGAPTDTQYF. In nucleotides, the CDR3 is TGTGCCATCAGTACAGGGGCGCCTACTGATACGCAGTATTTT.

The chain has TRBV5-1 and TRBJ1-4; TRBD1 matches at 7 bases. The CDR3 sequence is 13 residues long. CDR1 and CDR2 from the germline V gene are SGHRS and YFSETQ. The V and J ends lost 4 bases and 8 bases, in that order; junction bases with no gene match: 5. The chain's CDR3 is CASSNRGQEKLFF. The CDR3 nucleotides read TGCGCCAGCAGCAACAGGGGACAAGAAAAACTGTTTTTT. The full variable domain, its missing parts supplied by reference TRBV5-1 and TRBJ1-4, is KAGVTQTPRYLIKTRGQQVTLSCSPISGHRSVSWYQQTPGQGLQFLFEYFSETQRNKGNFPGRFSGRQFSNSRSEMNVSTLELGDSALYLCASSNRGQEKLFFGSGTQLSVL.

This chain uses TRBV4-1 with TRBJ2-7; 10 bases line up with TRBD1. The J segment lost 6 bases and the V segment lost 3 bases, leaving 14 bases of the junction unmatched. From germline, CDR1 is MGHRA and CDR2 YSYEKL. There are 17 residues in the CDR3. This CDR3 is CASSQGLGTGVLGEQYF. The CDR3 region has the DNA TGCGCCAGCAGCCAGGGTTTGGGGACAGGGGTTCTTGGCGAGCAGTACTTC.

V and J are TRBV10-3 and TRBJ2-1; weak D call: TRBD1 (5 bases). The CDR3 extends over 11 amino acids. CDR1 is ENHRY and CDR2 is SYGVKD in the germline V gene. The V end lost 10 bases, the J end lost 7 bases, and 11 bases lay between the germline ends. CDR3 loop: CATRKGNEQFF. CDR3 nucleotide sequence: TGTGCCACCAGGAAGGGGAATGAGCAGTTCTTC.

The gene calls are TRBV5-1 and TRBJ2-5; 10 nucleotides line up with TRBD1. The CDR3 has 16 residues. Germline V CDR1 and CDR2: SGHRS, YFSETQ. J gave up 5 bases and V 4 bases, and 11 bases lay outside the gene matches. The DNA for the CDR3 is TGCGCCAGCAGCCGTCAACCGACAGGGGGCGAGGAGACCCAGTACTTC. Protein sequence: CASSRQPTGGEETQYF.

The chain has TRBV4-1 and TRBJ2-7, with 9 bases lining up with TRBD1. The length of the CDR3 is 15 residues. Germline values: CDR1 MGHRA, CDR2 YSYEKL. Losses at the gene ends were 0 bases for V and 3 bases for J; bases not matched to a gene: 3. The CDR3 here is CASSQDGTGNYEQYF. The CDR3 nucleotides are TGCGCCAGCAGCCAAGATGGGACAGGGAACTACGAGCAGTACTTC.

The chain has TRBV3-1 (or the pseudogene TRBV3-2) and TRBJ1-5, with unresolved D. In germline, CDR1 is LGHDT, CDR2 YNNKEL (reference sequence). The CDR3 covers 13 residues. Trimming cost V 6 bases and J 0 bases, with 6 bases left between them. The CDR3 reads CASSAYSNQPQHF. CDR3 DNA sequence: TGTGCCAGCAGTGCCTATAGCAATCAGCCCCAGCATTTT.

The V call is TRBV12-3 or TRBV12-4, the J call TRBJ2-5; 8 bases are shared with TRBD2. CDR3 length: 13 amino acids. V gave up 2 bases and J gave up 5 bases; unmatched junction bases: 1. The CDR3 loop reads CASSLQRGETQYF. The CDR3 region has the DNA TGTGCCAGCAGTTTACAGCGGGGGGAGACCCAGTACTTC.

This chain joins TRBV18 and TRBJ2-1; 8 positions match TRBD2. There are 17 residues in the CDR3. The V segment lost 0 bases and the J segment 3 bases; nucleotides outside the gene matches: 7. Germline assignment: CDR1 KGHSH and CDR2 LQKENI. DNA for the CDR3: TGTGCCAGCTCACCACCGAGGAGCGGGAGAAGCTACAATGAGCAGTTCTTC. This sequence encodes CASSPPRSGRSYNEQFF.

J is TRBJ1-1 and V is TRBV27, with D possibly TRBD1 on 6 matching bases. The germline gives CDR1 MNHEY, CDR2 SMNVEV (reference sequence). The CDR3 is made up of 13 amino acids. Trimming cost V 6 bases and J 1 base, with 9 bases left between them. CDR3 sequence: CASRGAGNTEAFF. The CDR3 coding sequence is TGTGCCAGCAGGGGGGCAGGGAACACTGAAGCTTTCTTT.

This rearrangement joins TRBV30 to TRBJ1-2; TRBD1 is a possible D gene (6 bases). Germline CDR1 reads GTSNPN; CDR2 reads SVGIG (reference sequence). V lost 7 bases to trimming and J lost 1 base, with 10 bases between them. The CDR3 covers 12 residues. In nucleotides, the CDR3 is TGTGCCTCACCGGGACATAACTATGGCTACACCTTC. As protein: CASPGHNYGYTF.

This clone was detected only once. This chain links TRBV19 with TRBJ2-5, with 9 positions matching TRBD2. The CDR3 loop spans 15 amino acids. From germline, CDR1 is LNHDA and CDR2 SQIVND (reference sequence). With V trimmed by 5 bases and J by 3 bases, 7 bases remained unmatched. CDR3: CASSGLAGNEETQYF. As DNA, the CDR3 is TGTGCCAGTAGTGGGCTAGCGGGAAATGAAGAGACCCAGTACTTC.

V usage is TRBV18 and J usage is TRBJ1-1; D is perhaps TRBD1 (5 bases). Germline CDR1 reads KGHSH; CDR2 reads LQKENI. The CDR3 has 15 amino acids. Trimming shortened V by 2 bases and J by 0 bases, and 10 bases separated the two germline ends. CDR3 coding DNA: TGTGCCAGCTCACCATCCTACAGGTTGAACACTGAAGCTTTCTTT. Residues: CASSPSYRLNTEAFF. Supplemented by reference TRBV18 and TRBJ1-1, the full variable domain reads NAGVMQNPRHLVRRRGQEARLRCSPMKGHSHVYWYRQLPEEGLKFMVYLQKENIIDESGMPKERFSAEFPKEGPSILRIQQVVRGDSAAYFCASSPSYRLNTEAFFGQGTRLTVV.

For the CDR3, the DNA is TGCGCCAGCAGCTCGCCCGGGGGGGGGAACACCGGGGAGCTGTTTTTT. As protein: CASSSPGGGNTGELFF. This chain links TRBV5-1 with TRBJ2-2, with 8 bases that match TRBD2. V lost 3 bases and J lost 1; bases outside the gene matches: 5. Germline V gene sequence: CDR1 SGHRS, CDR2 YFSETQ. The CDR3 has 16 amino acids.

The J gene is TRBJ1-4, the V gene TRBV30; 7 nucleotides line up with TRBD1. V lost 8 bases and J lost 4; bases outside the gene matches: 4. Germline V gene lookup returns CDR1 GTSNPN and CDR2 SVGIG (reference sequence). The CDR3 has 12 amino acids. The CDR3 region has the DNA TGTGCCGGGACAGTCGTTAATGAAAAACTGTTTTTT. Translating gives CAGTVVNEKLFF.

The chain has TRBV19 and TRBJ2-2; TRBD1 is a possible D gene (6 bases). V dropped 1 base and J dropped 6 bases, with 6 bases sitting between them. Germline V gene data show CDR1 as LNHDA and CDR2 as SQIVND (reference sequence). The CDR3 totals 13 residues. The CDR3 reads CASSIGGPGELFF. The CDR3 coding sequence is TGTGCCAGTAGTATAGGGGGGCCCGGGGAGCTGTTTTTT.

The V call is TRBV6-2 or TRBV6-3, the J call TRBJ1-2, with D uncertain. V lost 0 bases, J lost 6 bases, and 11 bases lay in between. The CDR3 spans 14 residues. From germline, CDR1 is MNHEY and CDR2 SVGEGT. Here the CDR3 reads CASSYSIGGHGYTF. CDR3 sequence (DNA): TGTGCCAGCAGTTACTCGATCGGTGGTCATGGCTACACCTTC.

J is TRBJ2-1 and V is TRBV25-1; no firm D call. Per germline, CDR1 MGHDK and CDR2 SYGVNS. The CDR3 is 12 residues long. V was clipped by 3 bases and J by 11 bases, with 11 bases between them. The CDR3 DNA follows: TGTGCCAGCAGTGATCAGGCAGTCAAGCAGTTCTTC. Encoded protein: CASSDQAVKQFF.

The chain couples TRBV19 to TRBJ2-3; tentative D call: TRBD1 (6 bases). Trimming pared 3 bases from V and 5 bases from J, leaving 15 bases between. This CDR3 has 15 amino acids. Germline values: CDR1 LNHDA, CDR2 SQIVND (reference sequence). This chain's CDR3 is CASSIGQGGEDTQYF. The CDR3 coding sequence is TGTGCCAGTAGTATTGGACAAGGGGGAGAAGATACGCAGTATTTT. Together with reference TRBV19 and TRBJ2-3, the CDR3 gives the full variable domain: DGGITQSPKYLFRKEGQNVTLSCEQNLNHDAMYWYRQDPGQGLRLIYYSQIVNDFQKGDIAEGYSVSREKKESFPLTVTSAQKNPTAFYLCASSIGQGGEDTQYFGPGTRLTVL.